The rows below give T cell receptor beta chains drawn from one sample of a study of identifying expanded T cells in peripheral blood. The assay was immunoSEQ multiplex PCR, and TCRdb's table has in-frame clones only and misses some. The sample lists 50,000 to 60,000 clones, about 80% occurring once. Sequenced: blood. Receptors were obtained from a person aged 18 to 70 in good health. Each CDR3 is given with its conserved first and last residue. D genes are given only for firm matches. Clone size is given for some rows only: seen once, a few or many times, or a class if the clone is expanded.

v_call: TRBV6-5; j_call: TRBJ1-2; clone_size: -; d_call: -; cdr3_aa: CASSYPGIEGYTF; cdr3_nt: TGTGCCAGCAGTTACCCGGGGATCGAGGGCTACACCTTC
v_call: TRBV11-2; j_call: TRBJ1-3; clone_size: -; d_call: TRBD1; cdr3_aa: CASSLDRLTGTGNTIYF; cdr3_nt: TGTGCCAGCAGCTTAGACCGACTGACAGGGACCGGAAACACCATATATTTT
v_call: TRBV25-1; j_call: TRBJ1-4; clone_size: few; d_call: -; cdr3_aa: CASSDPVQETGEKLFF; cdr3_nt: TGTGCCAGCAGTGACCCTGTACAGGAGACGGGTGAAAAACTGTTTTTT
v_call: TRBV5-1; j_call: TRBJ2-2; clone_size: -; d_call: -; cdr3_aa: CASSLDPLGNTGELFF; cdr3_nt: TGCGCCAGCAGCTTGGATCCGCTAGGTAACACCGGGGAGCTGTTTTTT
v_call: TRBV29-1; j_call: TRBJ2-1; clone_size: few; d_call: -; cdr3_aa: CSVDGGRGGYNEQFF; cdr3_nt: TGCAGCGTTGATGGCGGGAGAGGGGGCTACAATGAGCAGTTCTTC
v_call: TRBV6-1; j_call: TRBJ1-2; clone_size: -; d_call: -; cdr3_aa: CASSERRNYGYTF; cdr3_nt: TGTGCCAGCAGTGAGCGTAGGAACTATGGCTACACCTTC
v_call: TRBV11-3; j_call: TRBJ1-1; clone_size: -; d_call: -; cdr3_aa: CASSLAWGGPEAFF; cdr3_nt: TGTGCCAGCAGCTTAGCCTGGGGCGGGCCTGAAGCTTTCTTT
v_call: TRBV2; j_call: TRBJ1-5; clone_size: -; d_call: TRBD1; cdr3_aa: CASRERGTGGGQPQHF; cdr3_nt: TGTGCCAGCAGGGAAAGGGGGACAGGGGGTGGTCAGCCCCAGCATTTT
v_call: TRBV7-6; j_call: TRBJ2-5; clone_size: -; d_call: -; cdr3_aa: CASSQRETQYF; cdr3_nt: TGTGCCAGCAGCCAAAGGGAGACCCAGTACTTC
v_call: TRBV18; j_call: TRBJ1-6; clone_size: -; d_call: -; cdr3_aa: CASSRLGGDNSPLHF; cdr3_nt: TGTGCCAGCTCAAGGCTTGGGGGAGATAATTCACCCCTCCACTTT
v_call: TRBV18; j_call: TRBJ2-1; clone_size: -; d_call: TRBD1; cdr3_aa: CASSVDRGRRDNEQFF; cdr3_nt: TGTGCCAGCTCAGTCGACAGGGGGCGAAGAGACAATGAGCAGTTCTTC
v_call: TRBV7-9; j_call: TRBJ2-6; clone_size: once; d_call: -; cdr3_aa: CASSPPGFYSGANVLTF; cdr3_nt: TGTGCCAGCAGCCCTCCGGGATTTTACTCTGGGGCCAACGTCCTGACTTTC
v_call: TRBV5-1; j_call: TRBJ2-2; clone_size: -; d_call: -; cdr3_aa: CASSLVSGVGSGELFF; cdr3_nt: TGCGCCAGCAGCTTGGTTTCCGGGGTCGGGTCCGGGGAGCTGTTTTTT
v_call: TRBV5-4; j_call: TRBJ2-3; clone_size: -; d_call: -; cdr3_aa: CASSPINQGDTQYF; cdr3_nt: TGTGCCAGCAGCCCCATTAATCAGGGAGATACGCAGTATTTT
v_call: TRBV4-1; j_call: TRBJ1-1; clone_size: -; d_call: -; cdr3_aa: CASSRSGARGRTEAFF; cdr3_nt: TGCGCCAGCAGCCGATCGGGGGCGCGGGGGCGCACTGAAGCTTTCTTT
v_call: TRBV10-2; j_call: TRBJ2-7; clone_size: -; d_call: -; cdr3_aa: CASSEWLAQTYEQYF; cdr3_nt: TGCGCCAGCAGTGAATGGCTAGCGCAGACCTACGAGCAGTACTTC
v_call: TRBV19; j_call: TRBJ2-7; clone_size: -; d_call: -; cdr3_aa: CASSLTSSSYEQYF; cdr3_nt: TGTGCCAGTAGTCTAACTTCGAGCTCCTACGAGCAGTACTTC
v_call: TRBV2; j_call: TRBJ2-2; clone_size: -; d_call: -; cdr3_aa: CASLKSTGELFF; cdr3_nt: TGTGCCAGCCTAAAGAGTACCGGGGAGCTGTTTTTT
v_call: TRBV11-3; j_call: TRBJ2-5; clone_size: -; d_call: -; cdr3_aa: CASSSDPTVKTQYF; cdr3_nt: TGTGCCAGCAGCTCCGACCCAACAGTGAAGACCCAGTACTTC
v_call: TRBV5-8; j_call: TRBJ2-3; clone_size: -; d_call: -; cdr3_aa: CAGEDLGTDTQYF; cdr3_nt: TGTGCCGGTGAGGACCTAGGCACAGATACGCAGTATTTT
v_call: TRBV6-1; j_call: TRBJ1-6; clone_size: -; d_call: -; cdr3_aa: CASSEWRRSSYNSPLHF; cdr3_nt: TGTGCCAGCAGTGAATGGCGGAGGAGCTCCTATAATTCACCCCTCCACTTT
v_call: TRBV6-1; j_call: TRBJ2-5; clone_size: -; d_call: -; cdr3_aa: CASSESSIQETQYF; cdr3_nt: TGTGCCAGCAGTGAAAGTAGTATTCAAGAGACCCAGTACTTC
v_call: TRBV5-1; j_call: TRBJ2-5; clone_size: -; d_call: TRBD1; cdr3_aa: CASSLDRGLWETQYF; cdr3_nt: TGCGCCAGCAGCCTGGACAGGGGGCTTTGGGAGACCCAGTACTTC
v_call: TRBV7-9; j_call: TRBJ2-5; clone_size: -; d_call: TRBD1; cdr3_aa: CASMGQGTETQYF; cdr3_nt: TGTGCCAGCATGGGACAGGGAACAGAGACCCAGTACTTC
v_call: TRBV7-9; j_call: TRBJ1-1; clone_size: once; d_call: -; cdr3_aa: CASRVGDNLNTEAFF; cdr3_nt: TGTGCCAGCAGGGTGGGGGACAACTTGAACACTGAAGCTTTCTTT
v_call: TRBV7-2; j_call: TRBJ2-5; clone_size: -; d_call: -; cdr3_aa: CASSLRGPQETQYF; cdr3_nt: TGTGCCAGTTCCTTGCGGGGGCCCCAAGAGACCCAGTACTTC
v_call: TRBV4-1; j_call: TRBJ2-1; clone_size: once; d_call: TRBD2; cdr3_aa: CASSQPLAGANEQFF; cdr3_nt: TGCGCCAGCAGCCAGCCCCTAGCGGGAGCCAATGAGCAGTTCTTC
v_call: TRBV7-9; j_call: TRBJ1-2; clone_size: -; d_call: -; cdr3_aa: CASSFTFGRYGYTF; cdr3_nt: TGTGCCAGCAGCTTCACGTTTGGGCGCTATGGCTACACCTTC